The 2 T cell receptor beta chains given below trace back to one sample, sequenced in a study of blood T cell repertoires in COVID-19 (dated by TCRdb to about 2020). Library preparation used the immunoSEQ multiplex PCR assay. TCRdb mirrors the immuneACCESS table, restricted to in-frame sequences. Some clones are absent from its copies; in checked studies, under half trace to an unresolved V gene, and the reason for the others is unknown. The sample contains roughly 200,000 clones, around 90% of them found a single time. The ten largest account for 0.55% to 0.8% of the sample. The sample consisted of peripheral blood. Receptors were obtained from a man aged 50 to 60 with acute or convalescent COVID-19.

The CDR3: CASSPLSAGAPDTQYF. CDR3 in DNA: TGTGCCAGCTCACCACTTTCGGCAGGGGCCCCAGATACGCAGTATTTT. The chain combines TRBV18 with TRBJ2-3; maybe TRBD1 (6 bases). The CDR3 is 16 amino acids. Trimming stripped 1 base from V and 4 bases from J, with 15 bases between. Germline V gives CDR1 KGHSH, CDR2 LQKENI.

J is TRBJ1-4 and V is TRBV7-9, with D unclear. V lost 6 bases to trimming and J lost 4 bases, with 6 bases between them. Per germline, CDR1 SEHNR and CDR2 FQNEAQ (reference sequence). This CDR3 has 12 residues. This CDR3 reads CASRWSNEKLFF. CDR3 coding DNA: TGTGCCAGCAGATGGAGTAATGAAAAACTGTTTTTT.